This TCR beta chain was sequenced during a study of Graves' ophthalmopathy and Graves' hyperthyroidism. The CDR3 runs 15 residues. Germline CDR1 is SGDLS and CDR2 is YYNGEE. V was pared by 0 bases and J by 4 bases, with 14 bases between. TCR beta CDR3 regions were amplified from RNA transcripts. The first-round RT-PCR employed HTBI primers together with the Qiagen OneStep RT-PCR kit. A multiplex PCR was then performed as the second round. A single record per CDR3 protein comes from TCRdb applying MiXCR to the multiplex PCR reads. This table holds a few hundred thousand distinct CDR3 sequences, roughly 21% found once. Physicians reached a diagnosis by relying on clinical symptoms, serum thyroxine, TRAb, thyroid ultrasound and orbital computed tomography.

This receptor was obtained from a woman younger than 35 with stable Graves' hyperthyroidism. Sequenced sample: peripheral blood. This chain connects TRBV9 to TRBJ2-7, with TRBD2 as a possible D gene (6 bases). The chain's CDR3 is CASSVAPGAGYEQYF. The DNA for the CDR3 is TGTGCCAGCAGCGTAGCTCCGGGAGCAGGTTACGAGCAGTACTTC. The variable domain in full, completed from reference TRBV9 and TRBJ2-7, reads DSGVTQTPKHLITATGQRVTLRCSPRSGDLSVYWYQQSLDQGLQFLIQYYNGEERAKGNILERFSAQQFPDLHSELNLSSLELGDSALYFCASSVAPGAGYEQYFGPGTRLTVT.